These T cell receptor beta chains were read from a single sample in a study of T-cell reconstitution after alpha-beta-depleted transplantation in children. TCRdb reprocessed the PCR reads with MiXCR, giving one entry per CDR3 protein. The data contain approximately 430,000 distinct CDR3 sequences, around 15% of them singletons. Sample: PBMCs, mostly from graft donor cells, taken 360 days after TCRalphabeta/CD19-depleted stem cell transplant. All receptors derive from a boy under three years old who had a stem cell transplant for Wiskott-Aldrich syndrome, so the T cells may come from the graft donor. The CDR3 runs from the conserved cysteine through the conserved F or W. The order of the fields is clone size, D gene, V gene, J gene, CDR3 DNA, CDR3 protein. The D gene is left open where the match is weak. Size tells how often a clone was seen (once, few, many) or the class of an expanded clone, and some rows leave it out.

size: few; D: -; V: TRBV11-2; J: TRBJ2-7; DNA: TGTGCCAGCAGCTTAGCGGACAGATTTTACGAGCAGTACTTC; CDR3: CASSLADRFYEQYF
size: -; D: -; V: TRBV27; J: TRBJ2-3; DNA: TGTGCCAGCAGCCTGGGACCTAGAGCCACAGATACGCAGTATTTT; CDR3: CASSLGPRATDTQYF
size: -; D: -; V: TRBV7-2; J: TRBJ2-5; DNA: TGTGCCAGCAGCTTAAGGCGGGCCCAGTACCAAGAGACCCAGTACTTC; CDR3: CASSLRRAQYQETQYF
size: few; D: -; V: TRBV5-6; J: TRBJ1-2; DNA: TGTGCCAGCAGCTTGGACGGGATTTTCTATGGCTACACCTTC; CDR3: CASSLDGIFYGYTF
size: few; D: -; V: TRBV6-2/TRBV6-3; J: TRBJ2-3; DNA: TGTGCCAGCAAGAGGGGGGCCTATGGTGATACGCAGTATTTT; CDR3: CASKRGAYGDTQYF
size: -; D: TRBD1; V: TRBV6-5; J: TRBJ2-2; DNA: TGTGCCAGCAGTTACTCTAGAGCTTACAGGGGGTACACCGGGGAGCTGTTTTTT; CDR3: CASSYSRAYRGYTGELFF
size: few; D: -; V: TRBV18; J: TRBJ2-4; DNA: TGTGCCAGCTCACCACGGAGGGCGGACATTCAGTACTTC; CDR3: CASSPRRADIQYF
size: -; D: TRBD1; V: TRBV2; J: TRBJ1-2; DNA: TGTGCCAGCAGAGGGACAGCCTATACCGGCTACACCTTC; CDR3: CASRGTAYTGYTF
size: few; D: TRBD2; V: TRBV20-1; J: TRBJ2-7; DNA: TGCAGTGCTCCAACCGGGACTAGCCACTACGAGCAGTACTTC; CDR3: CSAPTGTSHYEQYF
size: -; D: -; V: TRBV18; J: TRBJ1-1; DNA: TGTGCCAGCTCAACCCGAAGAGAACTGAACACTGAAGCTTTCTTT; CDR3: CASSTRRELNTEAFF
size: few; D: -; V: TRBV12-3/TRBV12-4; J: TRBJ2-1; DNA: TGTGCCAGCAGTTCCATACGGGGTGACTACAATGAGCAGTTCTTC; CDR3: CASSSIRGDYNEQFF
size: many; D: -; V: TRBV12-3/TRBV12-4; J: TRBJ2-5; DNA: TGTGCCAGCAGTTTAGCGAGATGGGAAGAGACCCAGTACTTC; CDR3: CASSLARWEETQYF
size: -; D: TRBD1; V: TRBV24-1; J: TRBJ2-5; DNA: TGTGCCACCAGTGATTGGACAGGGCGGGCAGAGACCCAGTACTTC; CDR3: CATSDWTGRAETQYF
size: -; D: -; V: TRBV18; J: TRBJ1-4; DNA: TGTGCCAGCTCACCATGGTCATCTTCGGAAAAACTGTTTTTT; CDR3: CASSPWSSSEKLFF
size: many; D: -; V: TRBV4-1; J: TRBJ1-2; DNA: TGCGCCAGCAGCCAAGGGGACAAGATGGGCTATGGCTACACCTTC; CDR3: CASSQGDKMGYGYTF
size: -; D: -; V: TRBV20-1; J: TRBJ1-1; DNA: TGCAGTGCAACAGATGGCGGGGCGAACACTGAAGCTTTCTTT; CDR3: CSATDGGANTEAFF
size: -; D: TRBD2; V: TRBV27; J: TRBJ2-2; DNA: TGTGCCAGCAGTATCTCGACTAGCGCCGGGGAGCTGTTTTTT; CDR3: CASSISTSAGELFF
size: -; D: -; V: TRBV4-2; J: TRBJ2-1; DNA: TGTGCCAGCAGCCAAGATTTGGCAAGCAATGAGCAGTTCTTC; CDR3: CASSQDLASNEQFF